This entry lists 12 T cell receptor beta chains sequenced from one sample in a study of T cell responses to AZD1222 COVID-19 vaccine. The protocol was immunoSEQ multiplex PCR, while the TCRdb copy is restricted to in-frame clones and leaves out a portion. The sample has some 120,000 clones, approximately 84% seen once. This material consisted of peripheral blood, taken on day 0 of AZD1222 vaccination. The receptors stem from an adult in good health.

The chain has TRBV28 and TRBJ2-5; 9 positions agree with TRBD2. The length of the CDR3 is 16 residues. The V gene's germline CDR1 is MDHEN and CDR2 SYDVKM. The trim removed 3 bases at V and 4 bases at J, leaving 9 bases unmatched. The CDR3: CASSFISGRISETQYF. For the CDR3, the DNA is TGTGCCAGCAGTTTTATTAGCGGGAGAATTTCAGAGACCCAGTACTTC. The variable domain in full, completed from reference TRBV28 and TRBJ2-5, reads DVKVTQSSRYLVKRTGEKVFLECVQDMDHENMFWYRQDPGLGLRLIYFSYDVKMKEKGDIPEGYSVSREKKERFSLILESASTNQTSMYLCASSFISGRISETQYFGPGTRLLVL.

This chain joins TRBV4-2 and TRBJ1-1; no reliable D call. Trimming removed 0 bases from V and 1 base from J, with 12 bases in between. Per germline, CDR1 LGHNA and CDR2 YNFKEQ. This CDR3 is 16 amino acids long. CDR3 loop: CASSQDSFYQNTEAFF. CDR3 coding DNA: TGTGCCAGCAGCCAAGATTCTTTCTACCAGAACACTGAAGCTTTCTTT.

Note on this clone: Within the sample, other DNA sequences also encode this same CDR3. The V call is TRBV3-1 (or the pseudogene TRBV3-2), the J call TRBJ1-5, with a weak D call TRBD1 (5 bases). CDR3 length equals 12 residues. Germline V gene lookup returns CDR1 LGHDT and CDR2 YNNKEL (reference sequence). Trimming took 3 bases from V and 7 from J, leaving 7 bases between them. The CDR3 spells CASSHGQQPQHF. For the CDR3, the DNA is TGTGCCAGCAGCCACGGACAACAGCCCCAGCATTTT.

The gene calls are TRBV28 and TRBJ1-1; weak D call: TRBD1 (5 bases). The V end was cut by 4 bases, the J end by 4 bases, with 13 bases between. Germline V lookup: CDR1 MDHEN, CDR2 SYDVKM. This CDR3 region has 14 residues. The CDR3 protein is CASSSGGLGTEAFF. The CDR3, as DNA: TGTGCCAGCAGTTCGGGGGGATTAGGCACTGAAGCTTTCTTT.

The CDR3 protein is CARSPRQGAHEQFF. The CDR3 coding sequence is TGTGCCAGAAGCCCCAGGCAGGGGGCGCATGAGCAGTTCTTC. This chain links TRBV5-3 with TRBJ2-1; 8 nucleotides agree with TRBD1. TRBV5-3 is an open reading frame, and its role is uncertain. This CDR3 is 14 amino acids long. The V and J ends lost 4 bases and 8 bases, in that order; junction bases with no gene match: 8.

This clone has only one observation. The V and J genes are TRBV6-1 and TRBJ1-1; D is uncertain. Germline lookup yields CDR1 MNHNS and CDR2 SASEGT. Trimming removed 1 base from V and 0 bases from J, with 15 bases in between. The CDR3 is made up of 17 amino acids. The CDR3 loop reads CASSEGFSAPLNTEAFF. CDR3 sequence (DNA): TGTGCCAGCAGTGAAGGGTTTTCGGCGCCCTTGAACACTGAAGCTTTCTTT.

The V and J genes are TRBV30 and TRBJ1-5, with D unclear. Germline V gene data show CDR1 as GTSNPN and CDR2 as SVGIG (reference sequence). The ends were cut back, 0 bases at V and 4 bases at J, with 7 bases in the middle. CDR3 length: 13 residues. The CDR3 is CAWSVERNQPQHF. The DNA of the CDR3 is TGTGCCTGGAGTGTTGAGAGAAATCAGCCCCAGCATTTT.

V is TRBV10-1 and J is TRBJ1-3, with 7 bases aligning to TRBD1. Germline CDR1 and CDR2: WNHNN and SYGVQD (reference sequence). The V segment lost 3 bases and the J segment 3 bases; nucleotides outside the gene matches: 8. The CDR3 sequence is 16 residues long. CDR3 sequence reads: CASSDRTGTIGNTIYF. In DNA form, the CDR3 reads TGCGCCAGCAGTGACCGGACAGGAACTATTGGAAACACCATATATTTT.

The J gene is TRBJ2-7, the V gene TRBV3-1 (or the pseudogene TRBV3-2); TRBD2 matches at 7 bases. Germline lookup yields CDR1 LGHDT and CDR2 YNNKEL (reference sequence). Germline trimming cut 2 bases from V and 5 bases from J; bases unmatched to any gene: 6. This CDR3 contains 14 residues. CDR3 DNA: TGTGCCAGCAGCCAACACGGGGGAGGGGACGAGCAGTACTTC. Protein: CASSQHGGGDEQYF.

The chain carries TRBV19 and TRBJ1-6; the match to TRBD1 covers 10 bases. The CDR3 runs 14 residues. The V gene's germline CDR1 is LNHDA and CDR2 SQIVND (reference sequence). The V gene end was trimmed by 2 bases and the J gene end by 9 bases; junction bases not matched to a gene: 1. The CDR3 DNA reads TGTGCCAGTAGTATACGGGACAGGGGTTCACCCCTCCACTTT. Translation gives CASSIRDRGSPLHF.

The chain recombines TRBV29-1 with TRBJ1-1; D ambiguous. The germline V gene encodes CDR1 SQVTM and CDR2 ANQGSEA. The V and J ends lost 4 bases and 0 bases respectively, with 9 bases between them. This CDR3 is built from 13 residues. CDR3 loop: CSVVAGLNTEAFF. As DNA, the CDR3 is TGCAGCGTTGTGGCAGGCTTGAACACTGAAGCTTTCTTT.

The rearrangement links TRBV14 to TRBJ2-2, with D perhaps TRBD1 or TRBD2 (6 bases each). CDR3 length: 15 amino acids. The V gene's germline CDR1 is SGHDN and CDR2 FVKESK. Trimming took 5 bases from V and 0 from J, leaving 10 bases between them. This CDR3 reads CASSGGPSNTGELFF. The CDR3 DNA follows: TGTGCCAGCAGCGGGGGGCCTTCGAACACCGGGGAGCTGTTTTTT.